This TCR beta chain derives from a study of T cell responses to AZD1222 COVID-19 vaccine. Whole-study results and caveats: Among vaccine-associated CD4 TCRs, coverage spanned spike, with dominance at 160-218 and 743-854. Spike-specific TCR breadth and depth were elevated following two AZD1222 doses. Reports say nearly half of spike-specific TCRs go after unmutated variant regions.

Remarks on this clone: What it binds is not known.

The ends lost 6 bases at V and 0 bases at J; junction bases unmatched: 9. CDR1 is MDHEN and CDR2 is SYDVKM in the germline V gene. The CDR3 consists of 16 residues. Using immunoSEQ multiplex PCR, the repertoire was profiled, and TCRdb retains in-frame clones only, with some absent. This sample has roughly 150,000 clones, with around four fifths found just once. The starting material was peripheral blood, obtained on day 0 of AZD1222 vaccination. The chain joins TRBV28 to TRBJ1-1; 8 bases match TRBD1. The receptor was isolated from an adult in good health. CDR3 sequence (DNA): TGTGCCAGCAGGAGGACAGGGTCATCCATGAACACTGAAGCTTTCTTT. As protein: CASRRTGSSMNTEAFF.